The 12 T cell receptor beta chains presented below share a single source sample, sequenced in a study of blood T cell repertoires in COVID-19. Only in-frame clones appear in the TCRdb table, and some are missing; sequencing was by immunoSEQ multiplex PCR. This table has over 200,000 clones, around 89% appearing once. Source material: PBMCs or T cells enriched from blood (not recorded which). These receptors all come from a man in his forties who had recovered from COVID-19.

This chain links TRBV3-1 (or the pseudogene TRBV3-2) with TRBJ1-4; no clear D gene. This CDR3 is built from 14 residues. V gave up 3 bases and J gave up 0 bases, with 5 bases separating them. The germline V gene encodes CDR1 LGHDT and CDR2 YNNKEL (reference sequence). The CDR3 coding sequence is TGTGCCAGCAGCCAGACTGCAACTAATGAAAAACTGTTTTTT. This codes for CASSQTATNEKLFF.

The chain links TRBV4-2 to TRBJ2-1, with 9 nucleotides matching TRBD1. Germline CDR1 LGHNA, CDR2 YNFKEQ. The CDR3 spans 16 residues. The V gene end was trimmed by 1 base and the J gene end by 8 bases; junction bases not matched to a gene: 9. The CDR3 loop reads CASSQAGTGYGDEQFF. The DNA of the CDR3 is TGTGCCAGCAGCCAAGCGGGGACAGGGTATGGCGATGAGCAGTTCTTC.

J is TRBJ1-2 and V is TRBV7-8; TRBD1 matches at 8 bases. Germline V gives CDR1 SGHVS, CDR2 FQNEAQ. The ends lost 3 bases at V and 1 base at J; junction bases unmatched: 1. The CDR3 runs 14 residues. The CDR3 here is CASSFTGGNYGYTF. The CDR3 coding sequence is TGTGCCAGCAGCTTCACAGGGGGTAACTATGGCTACACCTTC.

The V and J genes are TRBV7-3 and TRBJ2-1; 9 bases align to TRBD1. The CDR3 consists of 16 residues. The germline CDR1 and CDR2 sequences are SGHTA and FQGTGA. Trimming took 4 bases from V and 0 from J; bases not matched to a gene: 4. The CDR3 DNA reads TGTGCCAGCAGCTCACAGGGGGCAATCTCCTACAATGAGCAGTTCTTC. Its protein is CASSSQGAISYNEQFF.

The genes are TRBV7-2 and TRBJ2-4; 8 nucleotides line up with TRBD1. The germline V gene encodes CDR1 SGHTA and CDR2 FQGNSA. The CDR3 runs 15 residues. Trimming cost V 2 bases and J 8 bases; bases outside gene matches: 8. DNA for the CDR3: TGTGCCAGCAGCTTATGGACAGGGCTTAGGTACATTCAGTACTTC. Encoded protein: CASSLWTGLRYIQYF. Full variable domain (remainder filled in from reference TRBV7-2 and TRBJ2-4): GAGVSQSPSNKVTEKGKDVELRCDPISGHTALYWYRQSLGQGLEFLIYFQGNSAPDKSGLPSDRFSAERTGGSVSTLTIQRTQQEDSAVYLCASSLWTGLRYIQYFGAGTRLSVL.

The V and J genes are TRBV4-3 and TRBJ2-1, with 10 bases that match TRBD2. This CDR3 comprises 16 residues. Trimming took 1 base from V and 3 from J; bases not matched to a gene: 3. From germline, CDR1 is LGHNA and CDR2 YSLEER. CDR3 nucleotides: TGCGCCAGCAGCCAAGGGACTAGCGGTTACTACAATGAGCAGTTCTTC. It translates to CASSQGTSGYYNEQFF.

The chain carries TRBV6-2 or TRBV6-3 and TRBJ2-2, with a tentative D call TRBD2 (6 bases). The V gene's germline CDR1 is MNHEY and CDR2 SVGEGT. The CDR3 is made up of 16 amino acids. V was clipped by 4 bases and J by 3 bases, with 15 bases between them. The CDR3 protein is CASSSDRDSYTGELFF. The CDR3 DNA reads TGTGCCAGCAGTTCAGACCGGGACTCCTACACCGGGGAGCTGTTTTTT.

In DNA form, the CDR3 reads TGTGCCAGCAGGATGACGGGACAGGGAGCCTACGAGCAGTACTTC. It is translated as CASRMTGQGAYEQYF. The chain combines TRBV3-1 (or the pseudogene TRBV3-2) with TRBJ2-7; 9 nucleotides match TRBD1. Germline V gives CDR1 LGHDT, CDR2 YNNKEL (reference sequence). The V and J ends lost 6 bases and 2 bases, in that order; junction bases with no gene match: 8. The CDR3 loop spans 15 amino acids.

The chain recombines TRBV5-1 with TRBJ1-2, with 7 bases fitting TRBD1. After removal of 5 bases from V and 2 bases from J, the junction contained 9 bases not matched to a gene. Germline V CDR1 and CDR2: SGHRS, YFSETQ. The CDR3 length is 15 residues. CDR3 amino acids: CASSRQGSENYGYTF. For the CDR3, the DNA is TGCGCCAGCAGTCGACAGGGTTCTGAGAACTATGGCTACACCTTC.

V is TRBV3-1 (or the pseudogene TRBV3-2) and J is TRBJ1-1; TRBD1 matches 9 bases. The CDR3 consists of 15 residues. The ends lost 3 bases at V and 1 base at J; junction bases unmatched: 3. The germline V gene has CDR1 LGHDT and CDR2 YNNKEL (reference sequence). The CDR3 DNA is TGTGCCAGCAGCCAGAACAGGGGGCGGAACACTGAAGCTTTCTTT. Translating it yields CASSQNRGRNTEAFF.

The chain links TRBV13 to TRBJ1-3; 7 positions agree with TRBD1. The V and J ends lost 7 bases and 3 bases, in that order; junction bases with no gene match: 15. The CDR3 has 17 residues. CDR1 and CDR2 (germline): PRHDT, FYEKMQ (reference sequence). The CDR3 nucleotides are TGTGCCAGCAAGACAGGGCGGGACAGCCGATTTGGAAACACCATATATTTT. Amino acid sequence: CASKTGRDSRFGNTIYF.

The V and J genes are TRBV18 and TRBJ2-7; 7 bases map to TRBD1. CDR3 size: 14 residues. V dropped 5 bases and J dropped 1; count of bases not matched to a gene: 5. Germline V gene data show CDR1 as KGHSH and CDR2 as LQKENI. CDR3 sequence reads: CASSARQGSYEQYF. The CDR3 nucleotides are TGTGCCAGCTCAGCGAGACAGGGTTCCTACGAGCAGTACTTC.